Listed below are T cell receptor beta chains from one sample, sequenced in a study of blood T cell repertoires in COVID-19. Method: immunoSEQ multiplex PCR; TCRdb's copy keeps in-frame clones and lacks some. The profile covers roughly 42,000 clones, with 80% to 90% appearing a single time and 9% taken by the ten largest. The specimen was peripheral blood. The receptors derive from a man aged 30-40 years with active or convalescent COVID-19. Both conserved end residues are part of each CDR3. A D gene is named only where the DNA matches it firmly. Expanded clones get a size class; other rows say once, few or many, or leave the size out.

j_gene,abundance,d_gene,v_gene,CDR3aa,CDR3nt
TRBJ1-5,NA,NA,TRBV7-8,CASSLEGQISNQPQHF,TGTGCCAGCAGCTTAGAGGGACAAATTAGCAATCAGCCCCAGCATTTT
TRBJ1-3,NA,NA,TRBV10-1,CASSDGQTSGNTIYF,TGCGCCAGCAGTGATGGACAGACCTCTGGAAACACCATATATTTT
TRBJ1-2,once,NA,TRBV11-2,CASSPELVRGGYTF,TGTGCCAGCAGCCCAGAATTGGTTCGAGGTGGCTACACCTTC
TRBJ1-1,NA,NA,TRBV5-1,CASSRDPGAEAFF,TGCGCCAGCAGCCGGGATCCCGGGGCTGAAGCTTTCTTT
TRBJ1-1,NA,NA,TRBV11-2,CASSLWTVSNTEAFF,TGTGCCAGCAGCTTATGGACAGTCAGTAACACTGAAGCTTTCTTT
TRBJ2-1,NA,TRBD2,TRBV30,CAWSVPTSGTYNEQFF,TGTGCCTGGAGTGTACCGACTAGCGGGACCTACAATGAGCAGTTCTTC
TRBJ2-7,few,NA,TRBV5-6,CASSSQGFGYEQYF,TGTGCCAGCAGCTCACAGGGATTCGGTTACGAGCAGTACTTC
TRBJ2-1,NA,TRBD2,TRBV6-2/TRBV6-3,CASSYSFGRQSSPYNEQFF,TGTGCCAGCAGTTACTCTTTCGGGAGGCAATCTAGCCCCTACAATGAGCAGTTCTTC
TRBJ1-5,NA,NA,TRBV19,CASSIEGGVAANQPQHF,TGTGCCAGTAGTATAGAAGGGGGGGTGGCGGCGAATCAGCCCCAGCATTTT
TRBJ1-2,NA,TRBD1,TRBV28,CASEGGQGYGYTF,TGTGCCAGCGAGGGGGGACAGGGCTATGGCTACACCTTC
TRBJ2-7,NA,NA,TRBV27,CASGNRREEQYF,TGTGCCAGCGGGAACCGCCGGGAAGAGCAGTACTTC
TRBJ2-3,NA,TRBD2,TRBV7-3,CASTVSGGTDTQYF,TGTGCCAGCACCGTTAGCGGGGGCACAGATACGCAGTATTTT
TRBJ2-7,NA,TRBD2,TRBV11-2,CASSLRGGTYEQYF,TGTGCCAGCAGCCTGCGGGGGGGTACCTACGAGCAGTACTTC
TRBJ1-3,NA,NA,TRBV5-6,CASSLVEADRNTIYF,TGTGCCAGCAGCTTGGTGGAGGCAGATCGAAACACCATATATTTT
TRBJ2-3,NA,NA,TRBV12-5,CASGLDGGRLSYTQYF,TGTGCTAGTGGTTTGGACGGGGGGCGGTTGTCTTATACGCAGTATTTT
TRBJ1-2,NA,NA,TRBV10-2,CASGLHRADGYTF,TGCGCCAGCGGCCTACACAGGGCAGACGGCTACACCTTC
TRBJ2-3,NA,NA,TRBV15,CATSRERQSPDTQYF,TGTGCCACCAGCAGGGAGAGACAGTCCCCAGATACGCAGTATTTT
TRBJ2-7,NA,NA,TRBV15,CATSRVDSTYEQYF,TGTGCCACCAGCAGAGTGGACAGTACCTACGAGCAGTACTTC
TRBJ2-6,NA,NA,TRBV25-1,CASTSPGANVLTF,TGTGCCAGCACCTCCCCTGGGGCCAACGTCCTGACTTTC
TRBJ2-5,once,TRBD2,TRBV5-1,CASSWGTSGEETQYF,TGCGCCAGCAGCTGGGGGACTAGCGGGGAAGAGACCCAGTACTTC
TRBJ2-2,NA,NA,TRBV29-1,CSVELHGKNTGELFF,TGCAGCGTTGAATTACACGGGAAAAACACCGGGGAGCTGTTTTTT
TRBJ1-2,NA,TRBD1,TRBV6-5,CASRPGQGPYGYTF,TGTGCCAGCAGACCGGGACAGGGACCGTATGGCTACACCTTC
TRBJ1-1,NA,TRBD1,TRBV19,CASSTGPGQVPAFF,TGTGCCAGTAGTACAGGCCCAGGACAGGTTCCAGCTTTCTTT
TRBJ2-5,NA,NA,TRBV20-1,CSASFSPETQYF,TGCAGTGCTAGTTTCAGTCCGGAGACCCAGTACTTC